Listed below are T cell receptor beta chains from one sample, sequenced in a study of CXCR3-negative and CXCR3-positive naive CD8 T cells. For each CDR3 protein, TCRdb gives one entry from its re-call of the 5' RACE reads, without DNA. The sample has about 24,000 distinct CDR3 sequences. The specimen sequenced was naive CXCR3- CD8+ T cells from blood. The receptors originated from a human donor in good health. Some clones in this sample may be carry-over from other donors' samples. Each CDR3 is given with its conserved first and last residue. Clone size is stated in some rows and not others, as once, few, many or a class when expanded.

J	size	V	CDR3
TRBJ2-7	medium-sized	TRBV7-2	CASSLGASGAYEQYF
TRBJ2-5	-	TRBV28	CASSLTGNPVETQYF
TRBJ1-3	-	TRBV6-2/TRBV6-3	CASSYRGAGNTIYF
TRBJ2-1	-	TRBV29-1	CSVDTYNEQFF
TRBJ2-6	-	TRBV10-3	CAISESGGSGANVLTF
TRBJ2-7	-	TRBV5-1	CASSLSGANEQYF
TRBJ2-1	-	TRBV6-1	CASASGRDMDEQFF
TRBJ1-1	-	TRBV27	CASSLNWAGGTEAFF
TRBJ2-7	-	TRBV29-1	CSVDLGWNYEQYF
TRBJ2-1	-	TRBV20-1	CSAIQISSGGNNEQFF
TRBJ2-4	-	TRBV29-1	CSAKQEYLAKNIQYF
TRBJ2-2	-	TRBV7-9	CASRGTVNTGELFF
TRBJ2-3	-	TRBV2	CASSEMTDTQYF
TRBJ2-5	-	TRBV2	CASEGQGIGETQYF
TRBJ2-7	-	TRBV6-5	CASSPPTSGGSYEQYF
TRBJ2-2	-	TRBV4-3	CASSQDAPGGPGELFF
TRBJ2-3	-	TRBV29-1	CSAKPGQGRWSTDTQYF
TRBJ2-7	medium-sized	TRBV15	CATSREGEGPYEQYF
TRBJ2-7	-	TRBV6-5	CASSYRDSGEQYF
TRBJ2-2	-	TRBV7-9	CASSHPGQANTGELFF
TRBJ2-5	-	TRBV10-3	CAISVTRQETQYF
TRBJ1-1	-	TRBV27	CASGQAAGEAFF
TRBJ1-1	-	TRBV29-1	CSVSAPQGNTEAFF
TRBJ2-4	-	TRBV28	CASSPTNIQYF
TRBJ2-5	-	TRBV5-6	CASSPRDSPWTQYF
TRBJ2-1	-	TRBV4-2	CASSLPSGTSEGSTYNEQFF
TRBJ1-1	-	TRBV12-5	CASGVALNTEAFF
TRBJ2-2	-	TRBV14	CASSQDIMVATGELFF
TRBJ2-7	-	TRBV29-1	CSVEAPGQPTYEQYF
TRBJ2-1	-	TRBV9	CASSVAGTNYNEQFF
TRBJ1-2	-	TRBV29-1	CSVERTERYGYTF
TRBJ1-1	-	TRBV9	CASSGGDRRGGAFF
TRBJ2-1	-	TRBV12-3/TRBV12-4	CASSLRLDEQFF
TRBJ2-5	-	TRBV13	CASNSGETQYF
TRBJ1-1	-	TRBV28	CASSSDRGWTEAFF
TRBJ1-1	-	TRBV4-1	CASGRQGEVTEAFF
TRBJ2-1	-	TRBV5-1	CASSLAPSRGDEQFF
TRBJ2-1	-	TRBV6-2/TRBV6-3	CASSYSSYNEQFF
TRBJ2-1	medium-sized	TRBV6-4	CASSALAGEVDEQFF
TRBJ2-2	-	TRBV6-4	CASSDSKTRGLVGELFF
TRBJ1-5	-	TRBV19	CASGNSNQPQHF
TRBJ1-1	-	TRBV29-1	CSVVQGTEAFF
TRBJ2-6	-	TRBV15	CATSLYDGANVLTF
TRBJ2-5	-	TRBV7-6	CASSSPSRGDETQYF
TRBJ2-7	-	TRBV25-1	CASSRTVYEQYF
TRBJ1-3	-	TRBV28	CASRENQGFSGNTIYF
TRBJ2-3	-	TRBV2	CASSEASGIGDTQYF
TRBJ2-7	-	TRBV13	CASSLAGQGSDEQYF
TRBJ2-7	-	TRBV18	CASSPARVHEQYF
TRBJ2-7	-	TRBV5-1	CASSYRGQGNHEQYF
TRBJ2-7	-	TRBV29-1	CSVQAGNSYEQYF
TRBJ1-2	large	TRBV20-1	CSARPLTGINYGYTF
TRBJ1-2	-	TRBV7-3	CASSLIGDTLDGYTF
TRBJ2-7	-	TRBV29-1	CSVDVADYEQYF
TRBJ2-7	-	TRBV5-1	CASSLGHNYEQYF
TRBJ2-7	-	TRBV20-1	CSARGRTYEQYF
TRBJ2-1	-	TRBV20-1	CSARESSGYNEQFF
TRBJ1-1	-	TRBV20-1	CSARERVEPEAFF
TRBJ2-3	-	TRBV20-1	CSARDKWGTQYF
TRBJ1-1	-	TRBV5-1	CASSMHQLNTEAFF